The rows below give T cell receptor beta chains drawn from one sample of a study of post-analysis software for immune sequencing data. From the PCR reads, TCRdb called clonotypes with MiXCR, one entry per CDR3 protein. The sample carries roughly 730,000 distinct CDR3 sequences, approximately 30% recorded once. Sequenced input: blood. These receptors all stem from a girl aged 5-17 years with multiple sclerosis. Both conserved end residues are part of each CDR3. The D gene is left open where the match is weak. Size tells how often a clone was seen (once, few, many) or the class of an expanded clone, and some rows leave it out.

size,V,J,D,CDR3,DNA
-,TRBV6-5,TRBJ2-6,-,CASTSFGGSGANVRTF,TGTGCCAGCACCTCGTTTGGGGGCTCTGGGGCCAACGTCCGGACTTTC
-,TRBV3-1,TRBJ2-1,TRBD2,CASSTSRLATHEQFF,TGTGCCAGCAGCACCAGCCGACTAGCGACACATGAGCAGTTCTTC
many,TRBV29-1,TRBJ2-7,-,CSVEGHYSYEQYF,TGCAGCGTTGAAGGGCACTACTCCTACGAGCAGTACTTC
-,TRBV20-1,TRBJ2-1,-,CSALGRRSYNEQFF,TGCAGTGCGCTGGGGCGGAGATCCTACAATGAGCAGTTCTTC
-,TRBV10-3,TRBJ2-7,-,CATFDRDNSYEQYF,TGTGCCACTTTCGACCGGGACAACTCCTACGAGCAGTACTTC
-,TRBV7-7,TRBJ2-5,TRBD2,CASSLALDLRGETQYF,TGTGCCAGCAGCTTAGCGCTAGACTTGCGGGGGGAGACCCAGTACTTC
once,TRBV12-3/TRBV12-4,TRBJ2-1,TRBD2,CASSPSLLAKSLNEQFF,TGTGCCAGCAGCCCATCCTTACTAGCGAAAAGCCTCAATGAGCAGTTCTTC
-,TRBV28,TRBJ1-5,-,CASSRTNNQPQHF,TGTGCCAGCAGCCGGACAAACAATCAGCCCCAGCATTTT
few,TRBV7-2,TRBJ2-7,-,CASRGRVAEYF,TGTGCCAGCAGGGGGCGGGTGGCGGAGTACTTC
-,TRBV12-3/TRBV12-4,TRBJ1-5,-,CASKRGPTRDSNQPQHF,TGTGCCAGCAAAAGAGGGCCCACCCGTGATAGCAATCAGCCCCAGCATTTT
few,TRBV7-9,TRBJ2-5,-,CASSLDLDQETQYF,TGTGCCAGCAGCTTAGATTTGGACCAAGAGACCCAGTACTTC
few,TRBV12-3/TRBV12-4,TRBJ1-2,-,CASSLNSAGTSPGGYTF,TGTGCCAGCAGTCTTAACTCAGCCGGGACAAGCCCGGGTGGCTACACCTTC
-,TRBV7-9,TRBJ2-7,TRBD2,CASSKAGGGSYEQYF,TGTGCCAGCAGCAAAGCGGGAGGAGGCTCCTACGAGCAGTACTTC
many,TRBV20-1,TRBJ2-5,TRBD1,CSASGTGPVETQYF,TGCAGTGCATCCGGGACAGGACCAGTGGAGACCCAGTACTTC
few,TRBV29-1,TRBJ2-1,-,CSVRDNYNEQFF,TGCAGCGTTCGGGACAACTACAATGAGCAGTTCTTC
-,TRBV4-1,TRBJ2-1,TRBD2,CASGLAGGHSSYNEQFF,TGCGCCAGCGGACTAGCGGGGGGGCATAGCTCCTACAATGAGCAGTTCTTC
-,TRBV5-6,TRBJ2-1,TRBD2,CASSPIGGRAWNEQFF,TGTGCCAGCAGCCCCATCGGTGGGAGGGCCTGGAATGAGCAGTTCTTC
-,TRBV18,TRBJ2-3,-,CASSKVENTDTQYF,TGTGCCAGCTCAAAGGTGGAAAACACAGATACGCAGTATTTT
few,TRBV2,TRBJ2-3,TRBD2,CASSEWLAESTDTQYF,TGTGCCAGCAGTGAATGGCTAGCGGAGAGCACAGATACGCAGTATTTT
-,TRBV20-1,TRBJ2-3,TRBD2,CSAGEAGGPSDTQYF,TGCAGTGCAGGGGAAGCGGGGGGGCCATCAGATACGCAGTATTTT
many,TRBV10-3,TRBJ2-1,TRBD2,CAISESGLAGDNEQFF,TGTGCCATCAGTGAGTCTGGACTAGCGGGGGACAATGAGCAGTTCTTC
-,TRBV4-3,TRBJ2-7,TRBD2,CASSQDFAGGAYEQYF,TGCGCCAGCAGCCAAGATTTCGCGGGAGGGGCCTACGAGCAGTACTTC
-,TRBV9,TRBJ2-1,-,CASSVGGANYNEQFF,TGTGCCAGCAGCGTAGGGGGAGCTAACTACAATGAGCAGTTCTTC
-,TRBV20-1,TRBJ1-1,-,CMVSGLMNTEAFF,TGCATGGTTTCCGGGCTCATGAACACTGAAGCTTTCTTT
few,TRBV12-3/TRBV12-4,TRBJ1-6,-,CASSDSAGVPYNSPLHF,TGTGCCAGCAGTGATTCCGCCGGGGTCCCCTATAATTCACCCCTCCACTTT
few,TRBV7-9,TRBJ2-3,-,CASSAGQLSYF,TGTGCCAGCAGCGCCGGACAGCTGTCGTATTTT
-,TRBV14,TRBJ2-1,-,CASSQDSGRRNEQFF,TGTGCCAGCAGCCAAGATTCTGGCAGACGCAATGAGCAGTTCTTC
many,TRBV28,TRBJ2-7,-,CASSGDIYEQYF,TGTGCCAGCTCGGGGGACATCTACGAGCAGTACTTC
few,TRBV2,TRBJ1-1,-,CASSEGGTEAFF,TGTGCCAGCAGTGAAGGGGGGACTGAAGCTTTCTTT
-,TRBV7-8,TRBJ2-5,-,CASSPREPLSQETQYF,TGTGCCAGCAGCCCACGCGAGCCCCTTTCCCAAGAGACCCAGTACTTC
few,TRBV5-1,TRBJ2-3,TRBD2,CASSYPAGRTDTQYF,TGCGCCAGCAGTTACCCAGCGGGACGTACAGATACGCAGTATTTT
many,TRBV29-1,TRBJ2-6,-,CSVEAREGANVLTF,TGCAGCGTTGAAGCCAGGGAAGGGGCCAACGTCCTGACTTTC
few,TRBV20-1,TRBJ2-1,TRBD1,CSATPGTGYNEQFF,TGCAGTGCTACTCCCGGGACAGGCTACAATGAGCAGTTCTTC
many,TRBV20-1,TRBJ2-7,-,CSAPIAISYEQYF,TGCAGTGCTCCGATCGCCATCTCCTACGAGCAGTACTTC
-,TRBV10-1,TRBJ2-2,-,CASSELSRTGELFF,TGCGCCAGCAGTGAGCTGTCTAGGACCGGGGAGCTGTTTTTT
few,TRBV28,TRBJ2-7,-,CASISDGYEQYF,TGTGCCAGCATTTCAGATGGCTACGAGCAGTACTTC
-,TRBV7-9,TRBJ2-1,TRBD2,CASSFSGGIYEQFF,TGTGCCAGCAGCTTCAGCGGGGGGATCTATGAGCAGTTCTTC
few,TRBV4-1,TRBJ2-1,TRBD2,CASSQGVGGGAGNEQFF,TGCGCCAGCAGCCAAGGGGTAGGCGGGGGGGCTGGAAATGAGCAGTTCTTC
-,TRBV6-6,TRBJ1-2,TRBD1,CASSSYGTGEAYGYTF,TGTGCCAGCAGTTCGTACGGGACAGGGGAGGCCTATGGCTACACCTTC
-,TRBV15,TRBJ1-1,-,CATSRGGGLNTEAFF,TGTGCCACCAGCAGAGGCGGAGGGTTGAACACTGAAGCTTTCTTT
few,TRBV5-1,TRBJ2-6,-,CASSPAIASGANVLTF,TGCGCCAGCAGCCCAGCCATAGCCTCTGGGGCCAACGTCCTGACTTTC
-,TRBV12-3/TRBV12-4,TRBJ2-7,-,CASSRNGRGKGGNNEQYF,TGTGCCAGCAGTCGTAACGGTCGGGGGAAAGGGGGAAACAATGAGCAGTACTTC
few,TRBV7-2,TRBJ2-3,-,CASSLGTAPDTQYF,TGTGCCAGCAGCTTAGGGACAGCGCCAGATACGCAGTATTTT
few,TRBV10-3,TRBJ2-1,-,CAISIGAHNEQFF,TGTGCCATCAGTATCGGGGCCCACAATGAGCAGTTCTTC
-,TRBV27,TRBJ2-7,-,CASGSLGGEQYF,TGTGCCAGCGGCTCCCTTGGGGGCGAGCAGTACTTC
-,TRBV6-6,TRBJ2-7,-,CASQESRGVYEQYF,TGTGCCAGCCAAGAATCCAGAGGGGTCTACGAGCAGTACTTC
-,TRBV11-2,TRBJ2-6,-,CANSLATPSSGANVLTF,TGTGCCAACAGCTTAGCTACCCCAAGCTCTGGGGCCAACGTCCTGACTTTC
-,TRBV6-6,TRBJ2-7,-,CASVFGTPGGEQYF,TGTGCCAGCGTTTTCGGGACACCAGGCGGCGAGCAGTACTTC